This entry lists 14 T cell receptor beta chains sequenced from one sample in a study of blood T cell repertoires in COVID-19. Assay: immunoSEQ multiplex PCR; the TCRdb copy retains only in-frame clones and omits some. The table lists 100,000 or so clones, approximately 78% of them singletons. Sequencing was done on a sample of peripheral blood. The receptors originated from a woman aged 80 or over with acute or convalescent COVID-19.

This clone was counted only a few times. V is TRBV7-8 and J is TRBJ1-5; the match to TRBD1 covers 11 bases. Losses at the gene ends were 4 bases for V and 5 bases for J; bases not matched to a gene: 1. The germline V gene encodes CDR1 SGHVS and CDR2 FQNEAQ. The CDR3 runs to 14 residues. CDR3 region: CASSWTGGDQPQHF. The CDR3 DNA reads TGTGCCAGCAGCTGGACAGGGGGCGATCAGCCCCAGCATTTT.

V is TRBV6-5 and J is TRBJ1-4; D perhaps matches TRBD1 (5 bases). V dropped 7 bases and J dropped 4 bases, with 10 bases sitting between them. CDR3 length: 13 amino acids. Germline-derived CDR1 and CDR2 are MNHEY and SVGAGI. The CDR3 reads CASKRDGNEKLFF. The CDR3 DNA follows: TGTGCCAGCAAGCGGGACGGTAATGAAAAACTGTTTTTT.

This clone was seen only a few times. The rearrangement joins TRBV18 to TRBJ2-3; D remains ambiguous. V shed 6 bases and J shed 10 bases, with 14 bases lying between them. Germline CDR1 KGHSH, CDR2 LQKENI. This CDR3 is 12 amino acids long. The CDR3, as DNA: TGTGCCAGCTCCCAATCAGGCGAAGCGCAGTATTTT. Translated: CASSQSGEAQYF. The whole variable domain, filled in from reference TRBV18 and TRBJ2-3, reads NAGVMQNPRHLVRRRGQEARLRCSPMKGHSHVYWYRQLPEEGLKFMVYLQKENIIDESGMPKERFSAEFPKEGPSILRIQQVVRGDSAAYFCASSQSGEAQYFGPGTRLTVL.

The rearrangement uses TRBV19 and TRBJ2-2, with D unresolved. The CDR3 spans 15 residues. CDR1 is LNHDA, CDR2 SQIVND, per germline (reference sequence). V gave up 1 base and J gave up 6 bases, with 12 bases separating them. The CDR3 protein is CASSIGGKRAGELFF. The CDR3 DNA follows: TGTGCCAGTAGTATAGGAGGAAAACGGGCCGGGGAGCTGTTTTTT.

This chain uses TRBV5-4 with TRBJ2-7; D possibly corresponds to TRBD1 (6 bases). The germline V gene has CDR1 SGHNT and CDR2 YYREEE (reference sequence). Deletions cut 4 bases from V and 2 bases from J, with 10 bases between. The CDR3 length is 13 residues. The CDR3 here is CASSQGGAYEQYF. The CDR3 DNA reads as TGTGCCAGCAGCCAAGGGGGAGCCTACGAGCAGTACTTC.

This sequence joins TRBV24-1 and TRBJ2-1, with 10 bases lining up with TRBD2. The germline gives CDR1 KGHDR, CDR2 SFDVKD. This CDR3 is built from 16 residues. The J segment lost 8 bases and the V segment lost 3 bases, leaving 9 bases of the junction unmatched. The DNA of the CDR3 is TGTGCCACCAGTGATCTTGCAACTAGCGGGAATTATGAGCAGTTCTTC. This translates into CATSDLATSGNYEQFF.

There are a few counts of this clone. The chain combines TRBV7-2 with TRBJ2-3, with TRBD2 as a possible D gene (6 bases). The CDR3 sequence is 14 residues long. V was clipped by 4 bases and J by 3 bases, with 11 bases between them. Germline V lookup: CDR1 SGHTA, CDR2 FQGNSA. CDR3 DNA sequence: TGTGCCAGCAGCTCCGGGACTTATACAGATACGCAGTATTTT. As protein: CASSSGTYTDTQYF.

The chain joins TRBV15 to TRBJ2-7; 10 bases match TRBD2. V lost 0 bases and J lost 10; bases outside the gene matches: 9. The CDR3 runs to 15 residues. CDR1 is LNHNV and CDR2 is YYDKDF in the germline V gene (reference sequence). The chain's CDR3 is CATSRDRASGSFQYF. In DNA, the CDR3 is TGTGCCACCAGCAGAGATCGCGCTAGCGGGAGCTTTCAGTACTTC.

The chain employs TRBV24-1 and TRBJ1-4, with D hard to call. Trimming removed 5 bases from V and 10 bases from J, with 16 bases in between. The CDR3 has 14 amino acids. CDR1 is KGHDR and CDR2 is SFDVKD in the germline V gene. The CDR3 loop is CATSAAGGVGKLFF. In DNA form, the CDR3 reads TGTGCCACCAGTGCCGCGGGAGGCGTAGGAAAACTGTTTTTT.

The chain uses TRBV28 and TRBJ2-1; unclear D gene. Germline CDR1 and CDR2: MDHEN and SYDVKM. Trimming removed 8 bases from V and 1 base from J, with 12 bases in between. This CDR3 contains 14 residues. The CDR3 DNA is TGTGCCAGCGGTAAGTGGCCTTCCTACAATGAGCAGTTCTTC. Protein product: CASGKWPSYNEQFF.

The rearrangement links TRBV4-1 to TRBJ2-1; D may be TRBD2 (5 bases). CDR3 length equals 15 residues. V dropped 4 bases and J dropped 5 bases, with 15 bases sitting between them. Germline V lookup: CDR1 MGHRA, CDR2 YSYEKL. The CDR3 DNA follows: TGCGCCAGCAGCCGAGGGCCGGGATCCCACAATGAGCAGTTCTTC. Translating it yields CASSRGPGSHNEQFF.

V usage is TRBV19 and J usage is TRBJ1-2, with 9 bases identical to TRBD1. V lost 3 bases, J lost 5 bases, and 7 bases stayed unmatched. This CDR3 comprises 15 residues. Germline CDR1 is LNHDA and CDR2 is SQIVND (reference sequence). CDR3 loop: CASSIPGQGGYGYTF. CDR3 nucleotides: TGTGCCAGTAGTATCCCGGGACAGGGAGGTTATGGCTACACCTTC. The full variable domain, with the rest looked up from reference TRBV19 and TRBJ1-2, is DGGITQSPKYLFRKEGQNVTLSCEQNLNHDAMYWYRQDPGQGLRLIYYSQIVNDFQKGDIAEGYSVSREKKESFPLTVTSAQKNPTAFYLCASSIPGQGGYGYTFGSGTRLTVV.

V is TRBV10-3 and J is TRBJ2-3; 10 bases fit TRBD1. The CDR3 runs 16 residues. V lost 6 bases and J lost 2; bases outside the gene matches: 8. Germline V gene sequence: CDR1 ENHRY, CDR2 SYGVKD. CDR3 sequence: CAIRAGQGRYTDTQYF. CDR3 bases: TGTGCCATCAGAGCGGGACAGGGGCGTTACACAGATACGCAGTATTTT.

V and J are TRBV24-1 and TRBJ2-1, with TRBD2 as a possible D gene (6 bases). The CDR3 has 15 residues. With 3 bases removed from V and 1 base from J, the gap between germline ends came to 9 bases. Germline values: CDR1 KGHDR, CDR2 SFDVKD. CDR3 in DNA: TGTGCCACCAGTGATGGACTATCGTCCTACAATGAGCAGTTCTTC. This translates into CATSDGLSSYNEQFF.